A single T cell receptor beta chain is shown here with its context. RNA totalling roughly 0.5 to 1 ug underwent reverse transcription with random hexamers. In TCRdb, the immunoSEQ multiplex PCR reads were re-called with MiXCR into one record per CDR3 protein. The profile shows roughly 100,000 distinct CDR3 sequences, roughly 95% of them singletons. The V gene's germline CDR1 is SGHAT and CDR2 FQNNGV. The CDR3 consists of 11 residues. V lost 1 base and J lost 11, with 8 bases in between. The data belong to a study of CD8 T cells in Susac syndrome. Sequenced input: CD8+ T cells from PBMCs. The rearrangement uses TRBV11-2 and TRBJ2-5; a possible D gene is TRBD2 (6 bases). The receptor was isolated from a human donor with Susac syndrome. The CDR3 coding sequence is TGTGCCAGCAGCTTAGGGCGGGGTCAGTACTTC. It codes for CASSLGRGQYF.